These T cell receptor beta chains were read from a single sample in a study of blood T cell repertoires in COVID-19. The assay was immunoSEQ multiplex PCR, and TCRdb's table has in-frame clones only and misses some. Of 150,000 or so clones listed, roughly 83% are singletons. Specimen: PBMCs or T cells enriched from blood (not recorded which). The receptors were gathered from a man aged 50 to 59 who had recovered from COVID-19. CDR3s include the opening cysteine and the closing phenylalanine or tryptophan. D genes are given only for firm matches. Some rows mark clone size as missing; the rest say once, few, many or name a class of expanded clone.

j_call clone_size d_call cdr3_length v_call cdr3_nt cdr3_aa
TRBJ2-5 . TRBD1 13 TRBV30 TGTGCCTGGAAAGTACAGGGGCAAGAGACCCAGTACTTC CAWKVQGQETQYF
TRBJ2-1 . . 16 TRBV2 TGTGCCAGCACCTCACCCGGGGACTGGGGCTACAATGAGCAGTTCTTC CASTSPGDWGYNEQFF
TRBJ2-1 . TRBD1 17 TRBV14 TGTGCCAGCAGCCAAAAACCGCCGGGACAGGGCTACAATGAGCAGTTCTTC CASSQKPPGQGYNEQFF
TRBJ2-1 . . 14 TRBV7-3 TGTGCCAGCAGCCAGGCTTGGTCCTACAATGAGCAGTTCTTC CASSQAWSYNEQFF
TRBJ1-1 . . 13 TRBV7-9 TGTGCCAGCAGCTTCGGAGGCGCCCCTGAAGCTTTCTTT CASSFGGAPEAFF
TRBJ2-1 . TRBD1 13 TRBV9 TGTGCCAGCAGTGTCCAGGGACAGAATGAGCAGTTCTTC CASSVQGQNEQFF
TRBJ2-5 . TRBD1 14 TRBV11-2 TGTGCCAGCAGCCCTAGGGGACAGCAAGAGACCCAGTACTTC CASSPRGQQETQYF
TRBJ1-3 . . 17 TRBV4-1 TGCGCCAGCAGCCAAGGAAGCGTCCGGGGAACTGGAAACACCATATATTTT CASSQGSVRGTGNTIYF
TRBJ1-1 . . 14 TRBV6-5 TGTGCCAGCAGCCCCCCCCAGGAATACACTGAAGCTTTCTTT CASSPPQEYTEAFF
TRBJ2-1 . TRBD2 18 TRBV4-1 TGCGCCAGCAGCCAAGATTTAACTAGCGGGCAGATTTTGAATGAGCAGTTCTTC CASSQDLTSGQILNEQFF
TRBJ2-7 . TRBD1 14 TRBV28 TGTGCCAGCAGTCCCCGGACAGGGTCCTACGAGCAGTACTTC CASSPRTGSYEQYF
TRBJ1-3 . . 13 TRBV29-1 TGCAGCGTTGAGTTTCAGTCTGGAAACACCATATATTTT CSVEFQSGNTIYF
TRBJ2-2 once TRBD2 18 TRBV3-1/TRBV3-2 TGTGCCAGCAGCCACCGGACTAGCGGGTTCGCGAACACCGGGGAGCTGTTTTTT CASSHRTSGFANTGELFF
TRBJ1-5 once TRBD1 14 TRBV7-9 TGTGCCAGCAGCCTCGGACAGGGAGGTCAGCCCCAGCATTTT CASSLGQGGQPQHF
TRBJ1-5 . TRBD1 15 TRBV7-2 TGTGCCAGCAGCTTAGTGGCAGGGGGCGTTCAGCCCCAGCATTTT CASSLVAGGVQPQHF
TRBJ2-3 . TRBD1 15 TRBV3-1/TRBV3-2 TGTGCCAGCAGCCAAGCGACAGGGTGGTTAGATACGCAGTATTTT CASSQATGWLDTQYF
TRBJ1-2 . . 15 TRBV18 TGTGCCAGCTCACCATTGGCCAGGTTCCTCTATGGCTACACCTTC CASSPLARFLYGYTF